The TCR beta chain described here comes from a study of CD8 T cells in Susac syndrome (dated by TCRdb to about 2019). Study-level background: Repertoire sequencing was used to test whether CD8+ T cell activation and differentiation in Susac syndrome was antigen driven.

According to the germline V gene, CDR1 reads SGHAT and CDR2 reads FQNNGV. V and J lose 5 bases and 3 bases, and a span of 17 bases separates them. The CDR3 runs 15 residues from the cysteine to the phenylalanine. Only the CDR3 portion is preserved as DNA: 45 bases, with reading frame beginning at the first base. Paper-wide results and their limitations: The number of individuals in the TCR sequencing and HLA analysis was acknowledged as relatively small.

RNA was extracted using the RNeasy kit, and roughly 0.45 to 1 microgram was reverse transcribed with random hexamers. TCR beta CDR3 regions were amplified with the immunoSEQ multiplex PCR assay covering 54 Vbeta and 13 Jbeta segments. PCR amplification bias was corrected using a synthetic template baseline for primer optimization and computational correction. In the source study's methods: Only productive sequences were kept, with reads annotated to V, D and J genes according to IMGT and analyzed in immunoSEQ Analyzer. Clonality was calculated as one minus the Shannon entropy normalized by log2 of the number of productive unique sequences. For each patient and control, public and private clones were evaluated among the 100 most prevalent clones. Clones were defined as Susac-specific if absent from the healthy and MS cohorts, from 1052 published viral clones and from other ImmuneACCESS disease sequences. Using fastp at Q25 and MiXCR, TCRdb reprocessed the public reads and kept productive beta chains. Each CDR3 protein appears once, grouped with its most common genes and DNA. These V and J calls originate from TCRdb's pipeline instead of the authors' own analysis. The sample table contains a few hundred thousand distinct CDR3 sequences; only one count was recorded for approximately 95% of them. 0.095% of the sample comes from the top ten.

Peripheral blood CD8+ and CD4+ T cells from healthy donors, Susac syndrome patients and multiple sclerosis patients were profiled by high-throughput TCR beta sequencing. Treatment-naive patients with stable or active relapsing-remitting disease fulfilling revised McDonald criteria were used as multiple sclerosis controls. Bulk CD8+ and CD4+ T cells were purified by magnetic negative isolation, while CD8+ TEMRA cells were enriched using FACS. Blood was collected in EDTA tubes and processed within 24 hours, with PBMCs isolated through density gradient centrifugation. PBMCs intended for TCR sequencing were frozen in liquid nitrogen and were later thawed in a 37 degrees C water bath. Purity of sorted or isolated CD4+, CD8+ and CD8+ TEMRA cells was at least 90%. About this clonotype: The specificity of this receptor is unknown. Per-base quality was not reported, and no clone a single base away is much larger than it.

This chain joins TRBV11-2 to TRBJ2-7; the D gene is possibly TRBD1 or TRBD2, each agreeing over 5 bases. Input material: CD4+ T cells from PBMCs. The receptor was derived from a human donor with multiple sclerosis. In nucleotides, the sequence is TGTGCCAGCAGCCCCTGGGGGTCCTCACTCTACGAGCAGTACTTC. The translation is CASSPWGSSLYEQYF.